These 29 T cell receptor beta chains were sequenced from one sample in a study of high-grade serous ovarian cancer treatment subgroups. Tumor samples were taken before definitive surgery or chemotherapy. Clones were sequenced by immunoSEQ multiplex PCR, and TCRdb holds only the in-frame ones, with some missing. The sample lists about 36,000 clones, 75% to 85% occurring once. Input material: tumor tissue. The receptors come from a human donor with high-grade serous ovarian cancer.

This rearrangement joins TRBV27 to TRBJ1-2; weak D call: TRBD1 (5 bases). Germline-derived CDR1 and CDR2 are MNHEY and SMNVEV (reference sequence). The CDR3 sequence is 15 residues long. With 8 bases removed from V and 0 bases from J, the gap between germline ends came to 16 bases. As DNA, the CDR3 is TGTGCCAGCCGCCGGGGGAATTCTGCTAACTATGGCTACACCTTC. It encodes CASRRGNSANYGYTF.

By share, this clone ranks as medium-sized (0.01 to 0.1%). This chain uses TRBV2 with TRBJ1-5; 8 bases are a match to TRBD1. The CDR3 is made up of 15 amino acids. Germline V lookup: CDR1 SNHLY, CDR2 FYNNEI. V shed 4 bases, J shed 7 bases, and the junction held 9 bases outside the gene matches. The CDR3 DNA reads TGTGCCAGCAGTGCCGGGACAGGCGGCGAGCAGCCCCAGCATTTT. The encoded protein is CASSAGTGGEQPQHF. Supplemented by reference TRBV2 and TRBJ1-5, the full variable domain reads EPEVTQTPSHQVTQMGQEVILRCVPISNHLYFYWYRQILGQKVEFLVSFYNNEISEKSEIFDDQFSVERPDGSNFTLKIRSTKLEDSAMYFCASSAGTGGEQPQHFGDGTRLSIL.

The chain recombines TRBV9 with TRBJ1-4, with 8 bases that match TRBD1. The CDR3 consists of 16 residues. Trimming at V came to 0 bases and at J to 8 bases, leaving 9 bases not matched to a gene. The germline gives CDR1 SGDLS, CDR2 YYNGEE. The CDR3 DNA follows: TGTGCCAGCAGCGTAGGAGACAGGGGATGGGAGGAAAAACTGTTTTTT. Its protein is CASSVGDRGWEEKLFF.

V usage is TRBV7-9 and J usage is TRBJ1-1; D might be TRBD1 (5 bases). Germline V CDR1 and CDR2: SEHNR, FQNEAQ (reference sequence). This CDR3 spans 15 amino acids. The V and J ends lost 7 bases and 1 base respectively, with 16 bases between them. CDR3: CASTNNPGGNTEAFF. The CDR3 nucleotides read TGTGCCAGCACCAACAACCCCGGGGGGAACACTGAAGCTTTCTTT.

The chain carries TRBV11-2 and TRBJ2-5; maybe TRBD2 (6 bases). This CDR3 comprises 15 residues. V lost 6 bases to trimming and J lost 5 bases, with 19 bases between them. Germline loops: CDR1 SGHAT, CDR2 FQNNGV. The CDR3 sequence is CASSEGRGGRETQYF. Written as DNA, the CDR3 is TGTGCCAGCAGTGAGGGTCGGGGAGGAAGGGAGACCCAGTACTTC.

J is TRBJ2-7 and V is TRBV7-2; possible D gene TRBD1, 6 bases. The V gene lost 6 bases and the J gene lost 9 bases, with 12 bases spanning the gap. Germline loops: CDR1 SGHTA, CDR2 FQGNSA. There are 11 residues in the CDR3. The CDR3 nucleotides read TGTGCCAGCAGTCTTCGACAGGCGCAGTACTTC. As protein: CASSLRQAQYF.

The chain couples TRBV7-2 to TRBJ2-3; the match to TRBD2 covers 14 bases. Trimming at V came to 5 bases and at J to 1 base, leaving 5 bases not matched to a gene. Germline V gene data show CDR1 as SGHTA and CDR2 as FQGNSA. This CDR3 has 17 amino acids. CDR3 in DNA: TGTGCCAGCAGCCCGACTAGCGGGAGGGGAGGCACAGATACGCAGTATTTT. It codes for CASSPTSGRGGTDTQYF.

This chain's CDR3 is CASRSRGYGYGYTF. The CDR3, as DNA: TGTGCCAGCAGATCCAGGGGGTACGGCTATGGCTACACCTTC. The rearrangement links TRBV28 to TRBJ1-2; 7 bases are shared with TRBD1. Unmatched junction bases numbered 8, after V lost 6 bases and J lost 4 bases. The CDR3 has 14 amino acids. Germline V gene data show CDR1 as MDHEN and CDR2 as SYDVKM.

This sequence joins TRBV28 and TRBJ2-7; TRBD1 agrees at 10 bases. The germline gives CDR1 MDHEN, CDR2 SYDVKM. V trimming: 3 bases; J trimming: 0 bases; junction bases outside the gene matches: 5. There are 16 residues in the CDR3. The CDR3 loop is CASSFHGDRGSYEQYF. The DNA of the CDR3 is TGTGCCAGCAGTTTCCATGGGGACAGGGGCTCCTACGAGCAGTACTTC.

This clone showed up just once. The rearrangement uses TRBV6-5 and TRBJ2-7, with 10 nucleotides matching TRBD2. Germline V gene data show CDR1 as MNHEY and CDR2 as SVGAGI. J gave up 5 bases and V 8 bases, and 6 bases lay outside the gene matches. The CDR3 spans 13 residues. The CDR3: CASRSGRADEQYF. The CDR3 coding sequence is TGTGCCAGCCGCAGCGGGAGGGCCGACGAGCAGTACTTC.

J is TRBJ1-5 and V is TRBV7-2; TRBD1 matches at 10 bases. CDR1 and CDR2 (germline): SGHTA, FQGNSA. V shed 5 bases and J 0 bases; nucleotides not matched to a gene: 10. The CDR3 length is 18 residues. This CDR3 is CASSRSGTGENSNQPQHF. In nucleotides, the CDR3 is TGTGCCAGCAGCCGTTCCGGGACAGGGGAAAATAGCAATCAGCCCCAGCATTTT.

The rearrangement uses TRBV19 and TRBJ1-3; D is perhaps TRBD1 (6 bases). Looked up from germline, CDR1 is LNHDA and CDR2 is SQIVND (reference sequence). This CDR3 has 14 amino acids. The V end was cut by 6 bases, the J end by 7 bases, with 16 bases between. CDR3 nucleotide sequence: TGTGCCAGTAGGGCTCCAGGGGCGCACAACACCATATATTTT. It specifies CASRAPGAHNTIYF.

J is TRBJ2-3 and V is TRBV27, with a tentative D call TRBD2 (6 bases). This CDR3 comprises 17 residues. Germline CDR1 MNHEY, CDR2 SMNVEV (reference sequence). The ends were cut back, 4 bases at V and 0 bases at J, with 17 bases in the middle. The CDR3 sequence is CASSSLPRGTSTDTQYF. The CDR3 nucleotides read TGTGCCAGCAGTTCGCTCCCCCGGGGGACCAGCACAGATACGCAGTATTTT.

The J gene is TRBJ2-5, the V gene TRBV7-2; 9 positions match TRBD1. Germline V CDR1 and CDR2: SGHTA, FQGNSA. V shed 4 bases, J shed 5 bases, and the junction held 8 bases outside the gene matches. The CDR3 consists of 15 residues. This chain's CDR3 is CASSSGQGLRETQYF. CDR3 nucleotides: TGTGCCAGCAGCTCGGGACAGGGTCTAAGGGAGACCCAGTACTTC.

The genes are TRBV11-2 and TRBJ1-4, with no clear D. The ends were cut back, 3 bases at V and 8 bases at J, with 16 bases in the middle. The germline CDR1 and CDR2 sequences are SGHAT and FQNNGV. The CDR3 length is 15 residues. CDR3 sequence (DNA): TGTGCCAGCAGCTTCGGGCCCGGTGCAGGCGAAAAACTGTTTTTT. Amino acids: CASSFGPGAGEKLFF.

This chain uses TRBV5-5 with TRBJ2-1, with unresolved D. The V end lost 4 bases, the J end lost 6 bases, and 8 bases lay between the germline ends. The germline V gene encodes CDR1 SGHKS and CDR2 YYEKEE (reference sequence). CDR3 length: 12 amino acids. CDR3 sequence reads: CASSPIRNEQFF. CDR3 in DNA: TGTGCCAGCAGCCCAATTCGCAATGAGCAGTTCTTC.

In this sample, this clone turned up a few times. This chain links TRBV5-4 with TRBJ1-4; TRBD1 matches at 9 bases. V was clipped by 3 bases and J by 8 bases; unmatched bases: 5. The length of the CDR3 is 14 residues. Per the germline V gene, CDR1 is SGHNT and CDR2 is YYREEE (reference sequence). The CDR3 reads CASSYRGRGEKLFF. Here the CDR3 DNA reads TGTGCCAGCAGCTACAGGGGGCGCGGGGAAAAACTGTTTTTT. The full variable domain, completed using reference TRBV5-4 and TRBJ1-4, is ETGVTQSPTHLIKTRGQQVTLRCSSQSGHNTVSWYQQALGQGPQFIFQYYREEENGRGNFPPRFSGLQFPNYSSELNVNALELDDSALYLCASSYRGRGEKLFFGSGTQLSVL.

The rearrangement links TRBV5-1 to TRBJ1-1; D remains ambiguous. V was pared by 4 bases and J by 5 bases, with 15 bases between. Germline V gives CDR1 SGHRS, CDR2 YFSETQ. The CDR3 contains 14 residues. CDR3 protein: CASSPQDLGTEAFF. The DNA for the CDR3 is TGCGCCAGCAGCCCTCAGGACCTTGGGACTGAAGCTTTCTTT.

The chain joins TRBV28 to TRBJ2-7, with D maybe TRBD1 (5 bases). V lost 5 bases and J 2 bases, leaving 7 bases between the germline ends. Germline V lookup: CDR1 MDHEN, CDR2 SYDVKM. The CDR3 has 12 amino acids. CDR3: CASSQGPYEQYF. The CDR3 bases are TGTGCCAGCAGTCAGGGCCCCTACGAGCAGTACTTC.

The gene calls are TRBV19 and TRBJ2-2, with 9 bases that match TRBD1. Germline lookup yields CDR1 LNHDA and CDR2 SQIVND (reference sequence). Unmatched junction bases numbered 10, after V lost 10 bases and J lost 7 bases. This CDR3 has 14 amino acids. For the CDR3, the DNA is TGTGCCACTTCGACAGGGGGGAGCGGCGGGGAGCTGTTTTTT. Translating it yields CATSTGGSGGELFF.

The chain joins TRBV28 to TRBJ1-2; TRBD1 matches at 8 bases. CDR1 and CDR2 (germline): MDHEN, SYDVKM. There are 13 residues in the CDR3. Germline trimming cut 7 bases from V and 8 bases from J; bases unmatched to any gene: 9. For the CDR3, the DNA is TGTGCCAGCATGGCCAGGGGGCTGAGAGGCTACACCTTC. Translated, it gives CASMARGLRGYTF.

V gene TRBV9 combines with J gene TRBJ2-5; 7 bases line up with TRBD1. Germline V lookup: CDR1 SGDLS, CDR2 YYNGEE. The CDR3 is 14 residues long. Germline trimming cut 0 bases from V and 7 bases from J; bases unmatched to any gene: 6. CDR3 DNA: TGTGCCAGCAGCGTAGCTGAGGGGGCCGCGACCCAGTACTTC. Its protein is CASSVAEGAATQYF.

The chain employs TRBV11-3 and TRBJ1-2, with D maybe TRBD1 (5 bases). The CDR3 length is 13 residues. Trimming left V 5 bases short and J 0 bases short, with 7 bases between. Per germline, CDR1 SGHNT and CDR2 YENEEA. CDR3: CASSLTANYGYTF. CDR3 nucleotide sequence: TGTGCCAGCAGCCTGACAGCTAACTATGGCTACACCTTC.

V and J are TRBV7-2 and TRBJ2-7, with 7 bases fitting TRBD2. Germline CDR1 is SGHTA and CDR2 is FQGNSA. CDR3 length equals 15 residues. V dropped 0 bases and J dropped 6; count of bases not matched to a gene: 8. The CDR3 spells CASSLAWGGGTEQYF. In nucleotides, the CDR3 is TGTGCCAGCAGCTTAGCGTGGGGGGGTGGGACCGAGCAGTACTTC.

This clone was detected only a few times. Here the CDR3 reads CASSSDRISEKLFF. The CDR3 coding sequence is TGTGCCAGCAGCTCGGACAGGATAAGTGAAAAACTGTTTTTT. The chain links TRBV7-2 to TRBJ1-4; 7 bases are a match to TRBD1. The trim removed 4 bases at V and 7 bases at J, leaving 6 bases unmatched. Germline values: CDR1 SGHTA, CDR2 FQGNSA. The CDR3 totals 14 residues.

The chain has TRBV5-5 and TRBJ2-7, with D hard to call. V dropped 4 bases and J dropped 5 bases, with 10 bases sitting between them. Germline CDR1 SGHKS, CDR2 YYEKEE (reference sequence). CDR3 length: 12 residues. The CDR3 is CASSVRCHEQYF. CDR3 nucleotide sequence: TGTGCCAGCAGCGTCCGGTGCCACGAGCAGTACTTC.

The J gene is TRBJ2-3, the V gene TRBV9; D ambiguous. The CDR3 runs to 14 residues. With 0 bases removed from V and 4 bases from J, the gap between germline ends came to 9 bases. Germline-derived CDR1 and CDR2 are SGDLS and YYNGEE. CDR3 loop: CASSVADFPDTQYF. The CDR3 bases are TGTGCCAGCAGCGTAGCTGACTTCCCAGATACGCAGTATTTT.

The chain recombines TRBV4-3 with TRBJ2-5; D remains unclear. The length of the CDR3 is 15 residues. Germline assignment: CDR1 LGHNA and CDR2 YSLEER. Trimming took off 4 bases at V and 1 base at J, with 13 bases between the two ends. Written as DNA, the CDR3 is TGCGCCAGCAGCCCTAGTAGGGCCTTCCAAGAGACCCAGTACTTC. Its protein is CASSPSRAFQETQYF.

Worth noting for this clone: One end of the junction does not line up with germline, which may come from a read error. The rearrangement uses TRBV7-8 and TRBJ1-3; a weak D match, TRBD1 (5 bases). This CDR3 comprises 17 residues. CDR1 and CDR2 from the germline V gene are SGHVS and FQNEAQ. The CDR3 DNA reads as TGTGCCAGCGGCTTCAGGGACCATGATTTCTCTGGAAACACCATATATTTT. Translated: CASGFRDHDFSGNTIYF.